This is a list of T cell receptor beta chains from one sample in a study of cytomegalovirus exposure and HLA in healthy donors. Measured with immunoSEQ multiplex PCR; TCRdb has only the in-frame clones, and not every one. The ten top clones account for 4.5% to 6%, within a sample of some 70,000 clones. Sequencing was carried out using PBMCs. The receptors were gathered from a man aged 40-55 years in good health and CMV-seronegative. CDR3s include the opening cysteine and the closing phenylalanine or tryptophan. Each record gives: J gene, clone size, D gene, V gene, CDR3 protein, CDR3 DNA. D genes are given only for firm matches. Clone size appears in some rows only: once, few, many, or a class for an expanded clone.

j_call: TRBJ2-3; clone_size: -; d_call: TRBD2; v_call: TRBV27; cdr3_aa: CASSLYSQLAGVLPDTQYF; cdr3_nt: TGTGCCAGCAGTTTATATTCCCAGCTAGCGGGGGTACTGCCAGATACGCAGTATTTT
j_call: TRBJ1-2; clone_size: -; d_call: -; v_call: TRBV2; cdr3_aa: CASSPDKVYGYTF; cdr3_nt: TGTGCCAGCAGCCCGGACAAGGTCTATGGCTACACCTTC
j_call: TRBJ1-1; clone_size: -; d_call: -; v_call: TRBV4-1; cdr3_aa: CASSQAMNTEAFF; cdr3_nt: TGCGCCAGCAGCCAAGCCATGAACACTGAAGCTTTCTTT
j_call: TRBJ2-1; clone_size: -; d_call: TRBD2; v_call: TRBV4-3; cdr3_aa: CASSQEVSGNRGTRYNEQFF; cdr3_nt: TGCGCCAGCAGCCAAGAGGTTAGCGGGAATCGGGGGACCAGGTACAATGAGCAGTTCTTC
j_call: TRBJ2-7; clone_size: -; d_call: -; v_call: TRBV11-2; cdr3_aa: CASSINRGLTDEQYF; cdr3_nt: TGTGCCAGCAGCATCAACAGGGGACTCACGGACGAGCAGTACTTC
j_call: TRBJ2-2; clone_size: -; d_call: -; v_call: TRBV7-9; cdr3_aa: CASSATGGTGELFF; cdr3_nt: TGTGCCAGCAGCGCGACCGGGGGCACCGGGGAGCTGTTTTTT
j_call: TRBJ2-3; clone_size: -; d_call: -; v_call: TRBV18; cdr3_aa: CASSPEDTQYF; cdr3_nt: TGTGCCAGCTCACCTGAGGATACGCAGTATTTT
j_call: TRBJ2-6; clone_size: -; d_call: TRBD1; v_call: TRBV5-4; cdr3_aa: CASSNRDRVAGANVLTF; cdr3_nt: TGTGCCAGCAGCAACCGGGACAGGGTTGCTGGGGCCAACGTCCTGACTTTC
j_call: TRBJ2-7; clone_size: -; d_call: -; v_call: TRBV6-1; cdr3_aa: CASSEIRWGVGARNEQYF; cdr3_nt: TGTGCCAGCAGTGAAATTAGGTGGGGTGTTGGGGCCCGTAACGAGCAGTACTTC
j_call: TRBJ1-5; clone_size: -; d_call: -; v_call: TRBV2; cdr3_aa: CASSDGQNSNQPQHF; cdr3_nt: TGTGCCAGCAGCGACGGACAGAATAGCAATCAGCCCCAGCATTTT
j_call: TRBJ2-7; clone_size: -; d_call: -; v_call: TRBV5-1; cdr3_aa: CASSLVARLCEQYF; cdr3_nt: TGCGCCAGCAGCTTGGTTGCTAGATTATGCGAGCAGTACTTC
j_call: TRBJ1-4; clone_size: -; d_call: -; v_call: TRBV5-1; cdr3_aa: CASSYGGGTDEKLFF; cdr3_nt: TGCGCCAGCAGCTACGGCGGGGGGACCGATGAAAAACTGTTTTTT
j_call: TRBJ2-1; clone_size: -; d_call: TRBD2; v_call: TRBV7-9; cdr3_aa: CASSSRTSGAKGFF; cdr3_nt: TGTGCCAGCAGCTCCAGGACTAGCGGGGCCAAGGGGTTCTTC
j_call: TRBJ2-3; clone_size: -; d_call: -; v_call: TRBV7-9; cdr3_aa: CASSFGGSTDTQYF; cdr3_nt: TGTGCCAGCAGCTTCGGCGGAAGCACAGATACGCAGTATTTT
j_call: TRBJ1-2; clone_size: -; d_call: -; v_call: TRBV9; cdr3_aa: CASSRGNYGYTF; cdr3_nt: TGTGCCAGCTCACGGGGGAACTATGGCTACACCTTC
j_call: TRBJ2-1; clone_size: -; d_call: -; v_call: TRBV11-2; cdr3_aa: CASSPKGGPPGNEQFF; cdr3_nt: TGTGCCAGCAGCCCGAAAGGGGGTCCACCCGGGAATGAGCAGTTCTTC
j_call: TRBJ2-3; clone_size: -; d_call: -; v_call: TRBV4-3; cdr3_aa: CASSPRPRGDTQYF; cdr3_nt: TGCGCCAGCAGCCCCAGACCCCGGGGAGATACGCAGTATTTT
j_call: TRBJ2-1; clone_size: -; d_call: -; v_call: TRBV9; cdr3_aa: CASSILGGGEQFF; cdr3_nt: TGTGCCAGCAGCATCCTCGGGGGAGGTGAGCAGTTCTTC
j_call: TRBJ2-1; clone_size: -; d_call: -; v_call: TRBV5-1; cdr3_aa: CASSVGPDSFNEQFF; cdr3_nt: TGCGCCAGCAGCGTGGGCCCGGACAGCTTCAATGAGCAGTTCTTC
j_call: TRBJ1-2; clone_size: -; d_call: -; v_call: TRBV30; cdr3_aa: CAWCYGGVTYGYTF; cdr3_nt: TGTGCCTGGTGCTACGGGGGGGTTACCTATGGCTACACCTTC
j_call: TRBJ2-3; clone_size: -; d_call: -; v_call: TRBV6-5; cdr3_aa: CASRSVADTQYF; cdr3_nt: TGTGCCAGCAGGTCAGTGGCAGATACGCAGTATTTT
j_call: TRBJ2-5; clone_size: -; d_call: -; v_call: TRBV29-1; cdr3_aa: CSASTGQETQYF; cdr3_nt: TGCAGCGCCTCGACAGGACAAGAGACCCAGTACTTC
j_call: TRBJ1-5; clone_size: -; d_call: -; v_call: TRBV19; cdr3_aa: CASLRGGSGNQPQHF; cdr3_nt: TGTGCCAGTCTAAGAGGGGGAAGCGGCAATCAGCCCCAGCATTTT
j_call: TRBJ2-3; clone_size: -; d_call: -; v_call: TRBV29-1; cdr3_aa: CSFWYRGAGDTQYF; cdr3_nt: TGCAGCTTCTGGTACCGGGGGGCAGGAGATACGCAGTATTTT
j_call: TRBJ2-4; clone_size: -; d_call: -; v_call: TRBV18; cdr3_aa: CASSPQGLAKNIQYF; cdr3_nt: TGTGCCAGCTCACCACAGGGGTTAGCCAAAAACATTCAGTACTTC
j_call: TRBJ2-2; clone_size: -; d_call: -; v_call: TRBV28; cdr3_aa: CASRYTHSSNTGELFF; cdr3_nt: TGTGCCAGCCGCTACACCCACAGCTCTAACACCGGGGAGCTGTTTTTT
j_call: TRBJ2-7; clone_size: -; d_call: TRBD2; v_call: TRBV5-1; cdr3_aa: CASSVGTMTNEQYF; cdr3_nt: TGCGCCAGCAGCGTCGGGACTATGACTAACGAGCAGTACTTC
j_call: TRBJ2-5; clone_size: -; d_call: TRBD1; v_call: TRBV27; cdr3_aa: CASSSRGRQGMTEETQYF; cdr3_nt: TGTGCCAGCAGTTCCCGAGGGAGACAGGGAATGACCGAAGAGACCCAGTACTTC
j_call: TRBJ2-5; clone_size: -; d_call: -; v_call: TRBV5-1; cdr3_aa: CASSWSGETQYF; cdr3_nt: TGCGCCAGCAGCTGGTCAGGGGAGACCCAGTACTTC
j_call: TRBJ2-7; clone_size: -; d_call: -; v_call: TRBV5-6; cdr3_aa: CASSLKSYSYEQYF; cdr3_nt: TGTGCCAGCAGCTTGAAGTCATACAGCTACGAGCAGTACTTC
j_call: TRBJ2-5; clone_size: -; d_call: TRBD2; v_call: TRBV10-3; cdr3_aa: CAISEPTGTTETQYF; cdr3_nt: TGTGCCATCAGTGAACCAACCGGGACTACAGAGACCCAGTACTTC
j_call: TRBJ1-1; clone_size: -; d_call: -; v_call: TRBV5-1; cdr3_aa: CASSPRAENTEAFF; cdr3_nt: TGCGCCAGCAGCCCTCGTGCGGAGAACACTGAAGCTTTCTTT
j_call: TRBJ2-7; clone_size: -; d_call: -; v_call: TRBV11-3; cdr3_aa: CASSFSQEDEQYF; cdr3_nt: TGTGCCAGCAGCTTCTCTCAGGAAGACGAGCAGTACTTC
j_call: TRBJ1-2; clone_size: -; d_call: TRBD1; v_call: TRBV25-1; cdr3_aa: CASTPPGQKVVRTF; cdr3_nt: TGTGCCAGCACTCCCCCGGGACAGAAAGTTGTGCGAACCTTC
j_call: TRBJ2-3; clone_size: -; d_call: TRBD1; v_call: TRBV6-1; cdr3_aa: CASSDNYQGGTDTQYF; cdr3_nt: TGTGCCAGCAGTGATAATTACCAGGGGGGCACAGATACGCAGTATTTT
j_call: TRBJ2-7; clone_size: -; d_call: TRBD1; v_call: TRBV6-6; cdr3_aa: CASSLQDRAEQYF; cdr3_nt: TGTGCCAGCAGTCTCCAGGACAGGGCTGAGCAGTACTTC
j_call: TRBJ2-6; clone_size: -; d_call: -; v_call: TRBV6-5; cdr3_aa: CASSRSGSGANVLTF; cdr3_nt: TGTGCCAGCAGTCGTTCAGGCTCTGGGGCCAACGTCCTGACTTTC
j_call: TRBJ1-1; clone_size: -; d_call: -; v_call: TRBV12-5; cdr3_aa: CASGLPRGGVTEAFF; cdr3_nt: TGTGCTAGTGGTTTGCCCCGGGGGGGGGTGACTGAAGCTTTCTTT
j_call: TRBJ1-1; clone_size: medium-sized; d_call: -; v_call: TRBV6-6; cdr3_aa: CASRNRALNTEAFF; cdr3_nt: TGTGCCAGCAGAAACAGGGCCCTGAACACTGAAGCTTTCTTT
j_call: TRBJ2-7; clone_size: -; d_call: TRBD2; v_call: TRBV5-4; cdr3_aa: CASSLSGGFYEQYF; cdr3_nt: TGTGCCAGCAGCTTGAGCGGGGGGTTTTACGAGCAGTACTTC
j_call: TRBJ1-2; clone_size: -; d_call: -; v_call: TRBV5-1; cdr3_aa: CASSLDGRGVNYGYTF; cdr3_nt: TGCGCCAGCAGCTTGGATGGTCGGGGAGTAAACTATGGCTACACCTTC
j_call: TRBJ2-1; clone_size: -; d_call: TRBD2; v_call: TRBV27; cdr3_aa: CASSLKPGGLAGAGSYNEQFF; cdr3_nt: TGTGCCAGCAGTTTAAAGCCCGGGGGGCTAGCGGGGGCCGGCTCCTACAATGAGCAGTTCTTC
j_call: TRBJ2-1; clone_size: -; d_call: -; v_call: TRBV11-3; cdr3_aa: CASSEYLSSYNEQFF; cdr3_nt: TGTGCCAGCAGCGAATACCTGAGCTCCTACAATGAGCAGTTCTTC
j_call: TRBJ1-2; clone_size: -; d_call: TRBD1; v_call: TRBV4-1; cdr3_aa: CASSNRDRTGKNGYTF; cdr3_nt: TGCGCCAGCAGCAACCGGGACAGAACAGGGAAGAATGGCTACACCTTC
j_call: TRBJ2-2; clone_size: -; d_call: TRBD1; v_call: TRBV5-1; cdr3_aa: CASSLPTGRRALNTGELFF; cdr3_nt: TGCGCCAGCAGCCTACCGACAGGGAGAAGGGCCCTGAACACCGGGGAGCTGTTTTTT
j_call: TRBJ2-3; clone_size: -; d_call: -; v_call: TRBV10-2; cdr3_aa: CASTLSGRTDTQYF; cdr3_nt: TGCGCCAGCACTCTTAGCGGACGCACAGATACGCAGTATTTT
j_call: TRBJ2-1; clone_size: -; d_call: TRBD2; v_call: TRBV11-2; cdr3_aa: CASSLWEGRDEQFF; cdr3_nt: TGTGCCAGCAGCTTGTGGGAGGGCCGCGATGAGCAGTTCTTC
j_call: TRBJ2-3; clone_size: -; d_call: -; v_call: TRBV5-4; cdr3_aa: CASSSGTPSTDTQYF; cdr3_nt: TGTGCCAGCAGCTCCGGGACACCTAGCACAGATACGCAGTATTTT
j_call: TRBJ1-1; clone_size: -; d_call: -; v_call: TRBV10-3; cdr3_aa: CAISDRRSNTEAFF; cdr3_nt: TGTGCCATCAGTGATCGGCGGTCGAACACTGAAGCTTTCTTT
j_call: TRBJ2-4; clone_size: -; d_call: TRBD2; v_call: TRBV29-1; cdr3_aa: CSVETGGMGSAKNIQYF; cdr3_nt: TGCAGCGTTGAAACGGGAGGGATGGGGTCGGCCAAAAACATTCAGTACTTC
j_call: TRBJ2-1; clone_size: -; d_call: -; v_call: TRBV30; cdr3_aa: CAWSVSGMDEQFF; cdr3_nt: TGTGCCTGGAGTGTGTCGGGGATGGATGAGCAGTTCTTC
j_call: TRBJ1-2; clone_size: -; d_call: -; v_call: TRBV7-8; cdr3_aa: CASSLTTNYGYTF; cdr3_nt: TGTGCCAGCAGCTTGACAACTAACTATGGCTACACCTTC
j_call: TRBJ2-3; clone_size: -; d_call: TRBD2; v_call: TRBV19; cdr3_aa: CASSTSQQREGTDTQYF; cdr3_nt: TGTGCCAGTAGTACATCCCAGCAGCGGGAGGGCACAGATACGCAGTATTTT
j_call: TRBJ2-5; clone_size: -; d_call: TRBD2; v_call: TRBV4-1; cdr3_aa: CASSLSGGKTQYF; cdr3_nt: TGCGCCAGCAGCCTCTCGGGGGGGAAGACCCAGTACTTC
j_call: TRBJ1-5; clone_size: -; d_call: -; v_call: TRBV10-3; cdr3_aa: CAISESRADSLNQPQHF; cdr3_nt: TGTGCCATCAGTGAGTCAAGGGCGGACTCCCTCAATCAGCCCCAGCATTTT